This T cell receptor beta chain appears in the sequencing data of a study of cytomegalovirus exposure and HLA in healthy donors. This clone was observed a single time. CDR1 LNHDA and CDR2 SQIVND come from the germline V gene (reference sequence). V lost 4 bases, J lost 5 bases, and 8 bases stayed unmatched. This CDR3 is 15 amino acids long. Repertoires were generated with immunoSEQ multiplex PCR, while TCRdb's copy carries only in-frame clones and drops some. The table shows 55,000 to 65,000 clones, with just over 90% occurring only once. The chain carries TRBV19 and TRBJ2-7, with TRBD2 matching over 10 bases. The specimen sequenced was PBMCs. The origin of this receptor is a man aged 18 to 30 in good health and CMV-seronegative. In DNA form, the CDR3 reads TGTGCCAGTAGTAAAAGCGGGAGGGGTGCGGACGAGCAGTACTTC. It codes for CASSKSGRGADEQYF.